The sample holds many counts of the clone carrying this T cell receptor beta chain. The target antigen is unknown. This specimen belongs to a study of T cell repertoires in cytomegalovirus infection. Study results and caveats: HLA-C-restricted TCR beta clonotypes specific for CMV led the ex vivo response. Cumulated frequencies of public TCR beta families served to identify carriers of CMV plus the relevant HLA.

With 4 bases clipped from V and 5 bases from J, the junction kept 9 bases outside the gene matches. From germline, CDR1 is SGHDT and CDR2 YYEEEE. CDR3 size: 16 residues. Each CDR3 protein gets one entry after TCRdb re-called the reads with MiXCR. This sample has some 77,000 distinct CDR3 sequences, with 3.7% found just once. This chain links TRBV5-6 with TRBJ1-6; 7 bases map to TRBD1. The TCR originated in a human donor in good health (CMV status not recorded). Some clones in this sample may be carry-over from other donors' samples. The sequenced sample was PBMCs. The DNA of the CDR3 is TGTGCCAGCAGCCCAGCGCGACAGGGCCATAATTCACCCCTCCACTTT. Translation gives CASSPARQGHNSPLHF.